Listed here are 6 T cell receptor beta chains from one sample, sequenced in a study of T cells in Graves' hyperthyroidism and ophthalmopathy (dated by TCRdb to about 2019). Libraries were constructed by multiplex PCR. Sequencing relied on an Illumina HiSeq 2000. TCR beta CDR3 regions were amplified from RNA transcripts. The TCR CDR3 was subjected to a first round of RT-PCR using the HTBI primer set and the Qiagen OneStep RT-PCR kit. The public sequencing data were trimmed at Q25 with fastp and processed into clonotypes with MiXCR by TCRdb, which kept only in-frame beta chains. Each entry is one CDR3 protein sequence, shown with its most common DNA and genes. For this sample the table gives approximately 700,000 distinct CDR3 sequences, of which 45% were detected only once. Of the sample, about 7.7% falls within the top ten clones. Material for sequencing was peripheral blood or thyroid tissue (not recorded which). The receptors come from an adult man with Graves' disease, either hyperthyroidism or ophthalmopathy (not recorded which).

This clonotype was observed a handful of times. The V call is TRBV29-1, the J call TRBJ1-1; D call uncertain. This CDR3 comprises 11 residues. With 6 bases removed from V and 1 base from J, the gap between germline ends came to 6 bases. Germline V CDR1 and CDR2: SQVTM, ANQGSEA. The CDR3 loop reads CSVDANTEAFF. The CDR3 bases are TGCAGCGTAGATGCGAACACTGAAGCTTTCTTT. The variable domain in full, completed from reference TRBV29-1 and TRBJ1-1, reads SAVISQKPSRDICQRGTSLTIQCQVDSQVTMMFWYRQQPGQSLTLIATANQGSEATYESGFVIDKFPISRPNLTFSTLTVSNMSPEDSSIYLCSVDANTEAFFGQGTRLTVV.

This chain uses TRBV29-1 with TRBJ2-2; D gene unclear. Germline V gene data show CDR1 as SQVTM and CDR2 as ANQGSEA. This CDR3 has 11 amino acids. The ends were cut back, 7 bases at V and 1 base at J, with 4 bases in the middle. CDR3 sequence (DNA): TGCAGCGCGGTGAACACCGGGGAGCTGTTTTTT. This encodes CSAVNTGELFF.

As for this clonotype: Since a much larger clone is just one base distant, this may be a read error. The rearrangement joins TRBV10-3 to TRBJ1-2, with D unresolved. From germline, CDR1 is ENHRY and CDR2 SYGVKD. The length of the CDR3 is 15 residues. As DNA, the CDR3 is TGTGCCAGCAGTCATGGCGGCTTATGGGAGATCGGCTACACCTTC. Its protein product is CASSHGGLWEIGYTF.

This chain uses TRBV12-3 or TRBV12-4 with TRBJ1-5; maybe TRBD1 (5 bases). The CDR3 runs to 16 residues. The ends were cut back, 3 bases at V and 1 base at J, with 13 bases in the middle. The CDR3 coding sequence is TGTGCCAGCAGTTTGGGTCGGGGGTTAAGCAATCAGCCCCAGCATTTT. Its translation is CASSLGRGLSNQPQHF.

V is TRBV5-1 and J is TRBJ2-6; 7 nucleotides align to TRBD2. Germline V CDR1 and CDR2: SGHRS, YFSETQ. J lost 0 bases, V lost 5 bases, and 11 bases had no gene match. This CDR3 has 18 residues. The CDR3 is CASSSDGRIGSGANVLTF. The CDR3 nucleotides read TGCGCCAGCAGTTCCGACGGGAGGATAGGCTCTGGGGCCAACGTCCTGACTTTC.

The chain uses TRBV6-2 or TRBV6-3 and TRBJ2-2; D gene uncertain. V gave up 2 bases and J gave up 6 bases, with 7 bases separating them. Germline CDR1 MNHEY, CDR2 SVGEGT. This CDR3 spans 13 amino acids. Here the CDR3 DNA reads TGTGCCAGCAGTTACGGGGTGCCCGGGGAGCTGTTTTTT. It specifies CASSYGVPGELFF.